This T cell receptor beta chain was identified in a study of cytomegalovirus exposure and HLA in healthy donors. Primers: 60 Vbeta forward and 13 Jbeta reverse. The repertoire was sequenced with immunoSEQ multiplex PCR; TCRdb's copy has only in-frame clones and lacks some. The sample lists under 140,000 clones, 80% occurring once. This clone has a single count. The TCR was taken from a woman aged 60-75 years in good health and CMV-seropositive. Sequences were obtained from PBMCs.

In nucleotides, the CDR3 is TGTGCCAGCACCACGTTAAGGGGCAGAGCTGAAATCTATACGCAGTATTTT. Protein product: CASTTLRGRAEIYTQYF. The V gene is TRBV7-9, the J gene TRBJ2-3, with a possible D match to TRBD1 (5 bases). Trimming removed 7 bases from V and 7 bases from J, with 27 bases in between. The germline V gene has CDR1 SEHNR and CDR2 FQNEAQ (reference sequence). This CDR3 contains 17 residues.